A selection of T cell receptor beta chains follows, all from one sample in a study of blood T cell repertoires in COVID-19. Profiled with immunoSEQ multiplex PCR; TCRdb holds only in-frame clones, not every one. The sample has roughly 16,000 clones, just under 95% seen once; the top ten hold about 5.8%. The source material was peripheral blood. Receptor source: a human donor in a cohort sampled during active COVID-19. CDR3s include the opening cysteine and the closing phenylalanine or tryptophan. D genes are given only for firm matches. Part of the rows lack a size; the others show once, few, many or a class for expanded clones.

v_gene: TRBV9; d_gene: .; abundance: .; j_gene: TRBJ1-1; CDR3nt: TGTGCCAGCAGCGCCACCCGAACTAACACTGAAGCTTTCTTT; CDR3aa: CASSATRTNTEAFF
v_gene: TRBV27; d_gene: .; abundance: .; j_gene: TRBJ2-1; CDR3nt: TGTGCCAGTCATTACTCTAGTCTCGGAGGGGTGAAGGAGCAGTTCTTC; CDR3aa: CASHYSSLGGVKEQFF
v_gene: TRBV4-1; d_gene: .; abundance: .; j_gene: TRBJ1-1; CDR3nt: TGCGCCAGCAGCCAAGAACAGGTGACTGAAGCTTTCTTT; CDR3aa: CASSQEQVTEAFF
v_gene: TRBV7-2; d_gene: .; abundance: .; j_gene: TRBJ1-1; CDR3nt: TGTGCCAGCAGCTTACGACATGAAGCTTTCTTT; CDR3aa: CASSLRHEAFF
v_gene: TRBV2; d_gene: .; abundance: .; j_gene: TRBJ1-2; CDR3nt: TGTGCCAGCAGTGAAGGCAGAAACTATGGCTACACCTTC; CDR3aa: CASSEGRNYGYTF
v_gene: TRBV5-1; d_gene: TRBD1; abundance: .; j_gene: TRBJ1-2; CDR3nt: TGCGCCAGCCGGAATCAGGGACAGGGGTTGCGCGGGGGAAATGGCTACACCTTC; CDR3aa: CASRNQGQGLRGGNGYTF
v_gene: TRBV7-3; d_gene: .; abundance: .; j_gene: TRBJ2-1; CDR3nt: TGTGCCAGCAGCTTAAGTTTTAATTGTAGGGGGATTGTGGCGGATGAGCAGTTCTTC; CDR3aa: CASSLSFNCRGIVADEQFF
v_gene: TRBV23-1; d_gene: TRBD2; abundance: .; j_gene: TRBJ2-1; CDR3nt: TGCGCCAGCAGTCAATCGGAGGCGGGGGGGCATGGTGAGCAGTTCTTC; CDR3aa: CASSQSEAGGHGEQFF
v_gene: TRBV7-2; d_gene: .; abundance: .; j_gene: TRBJ2-1; CDR3nt: TGTGCCAGCAGCTTAGGGGTAGCAGGGTCCTACAATGAGCAGTTCTTC; CDR3aa: CASSLGVAGSYNEQFF
v_gene: TRBV11-1; d_gene: .; abundance: .; j_gene: TRBJ2-7; CDR3nt: TGTGCCAGCAGCTTAGGGAAGGAGGTGGGCTCCTACGAGCAGTACTTC; CDR3aa: CASSLGKEVGSYEQYF
v_gene: TRBV15; d_gene: .; abundance: .; j_gene: TRBJ1-3; CDR3nt: TGTGCCACCAGCAGAGAGCTAACAGGGGGAAACACCATATATTTT; CDR3aa: CATSRELTGGNTIYF
v_gene: TRBV12-3/TRBV12-4; d_gene: .; abundance: .; j_gene: TRBJ1-1; CDR3nt: TGTGCCAGCAGTTTAGACGGGTATACTGAAGCTTTCTTT; CDR3aa: CASSLDGYTEAFF
v_gene: TRBV24-1; d_gene: .; abundance: .; j_gene: TRBJ2-1; CDR3nt: TGTGCCACCAGTGACCCGAGGGCGTATGAGCAGTTCTTC; CDR3aa: CATSDPRAYEQFF
v_gene: TRBV7-2; d_gene: TRBD2; abundance: .; j_gene: TRBJ2-5; CDR3nt: TGTGCCAGCAGCCCCCAGCGGGGGGCGCAAGAGACCCAGTACTTC; CDR3aa: CASSPQRGAQETQYF
v_gene: TRBV3-1/TRBV3-2; d_gene: TRBD2; abundance: .; j_gene: TRBJ2-1; CDR3nt: TGTGCCAGCAGCCTGGGACTAGCGGGGGGTGAGCAGTTCTTC; CDR3aa: CASSLGLAGGEQFF
v_gene: TRBV27; d_gene: .; abundance: .; j_gene: TRBJ1-4; CDR3nt: TGTGCCAGCAGTCTCCGAGGAGGGATGAATGAAAAACTGTTTTTT; CDR3aa: CASSLRGGMNEKLFF
v_gene: TRBV9; d_gene: .; abundance: .; j_gene: TRBJ2-7; CDR3nt: TGTGCCAGCAGCGTCTGGGGACAAGGATACGAGCAGTACTTC; CDR3aa: CASSVWGQGYEQYF
v_gene: TRBV6-5; d_gene: TRBD1; abundance: .; j_gene: TRBJ1-1; CDR3nt: TGTGCCAGCAGAAAACAGGGGGCCACTGAAGCTTTCTTT; CDR3aa: CASRKQGATEAFF
v_gene: TRBV7-2; d_gene: TRBD1; abundance: once; j_gene: TRBJ1-6; CDR3nt: TGTGCCAGCACCATGACAGGGGTATCACCCCTCCACTTT; CDR3aa: CASTMTGVSPLHF
v_gene: TRBV28; d_gene: .; abundance: .; j_gene: TRBJ1-1; CDR3nt: TGTGCCAGCTATAGGGGGAGGGGATTCACTGAAGCTTTCTTT; CDR3aa: CASYRGRGFTEAFF
v_gene: TRBV5-6; d_gene: .; abundance: .; j_gene: TRBJ2-7; CDR3nt: TGTGCCACCTCATGGGGGGGCCAGTTCTACGAGCAGTACTTC; CDR3aa: CATSWGGQFYEQYF
v_gene: TRBV4-1; d_gene: .; abundance: once; j_gene: TRBJ1-1; CDR3nt: TGCGCCAGCAGCCAAGAACTGTCCTTCATGAACACTGAAGCTTTCTTT; CDR3aa: CASSQELSFMNTEAFF